Following are 18 T cell receptor beta chains from one sample sequenced in a study of OX40 agonist ivuxolimab in advanced cancers. Only in-frame clones appear in the TCRdb table, and some are missing; sequencing was by immunoSEQ multiplex PCR. This table has 35,000 to 40,000 clones, 70% to 80% appearing once. Sequenced material: CD4+ or CD8+ T cells sorted from blood, taken in a trial of the OX40 agonist ivuxolimab. The origin of the receptors is an adult with an advanced solid tumor such as melanoma, head and neck, liver or kidney cancer.

This sequence joins TRBV7-6 and TRBJ2-7, with 9 positions matching TRBD2. Germline V gene lookup returns CDR1 SGHVS and CDR2 FNYEAQ. V gave up 1 base and J gave up 5 bases; unmatched junction bases: 3. This CDR3 comprises 14 residues. CDR3 amino acids: CASSLGTSVDEQYF. CDR3 bases: TGTGCCAGCAGCTTAGGGACTAGCGTCGACGAGCAGTACTTC.

The chain couples TRBV5-1 to TRBJ2-7, with TRBD2 matching over 12 bases. Unmatched junction bases numbered 12, after V lost 4 bases and J lost 4 bases. Per germline, CDR1 SGHRS and CDR2 YFSETQ. The CDR3 totals 17 residues. For the CDR3, the DNA is TGCGCCAGCAGCCACCGACCCACTAGCGGGAGGTTTTACGAGCAGTACTTC. It translates to CASSHRPTSGRFYEQYF.

This clone was counted once. The gene calls are TRBV6-5 and TRBJ2-7; weak D call: TRBD2 (6 bases). The V and J ends lost 7 bases and 2 bases respectively, with 12 bases between them. CDR3 length equals 13 residues. The germline V gene encodes CDR1 MNHEY and CDR2 SVGAGI. The CDR3 sequence: CASTPGLTYEQYF. CDR3 bases: TGTGCCAGCACCCCGGGACTCACCTACGAGCAGTACTTC.

The chain recombines TRBV7-9 with TRBJ1-4; D unresolved. The V gene lost 5 bases and the J gene lost 4 bases, with 11 bases spanning the gap. The germline V gene encodes CDR1 SEHNR and CDR2 FQNEAQ (reference sequence). The length of the CDR3 is 14 residues. The chain's CDR3 is CASSPRTDNEKLFF. The CDR3 coding sequence is TGTGCCAGCAGCCCAAGGACGGATAATGAAAAACTGTTTTTT.

This chain joins TRBV18 and TRBJ2-7; 9 bases align to TRBD1. The V gene end was trimmed by 6 bases and the J gene end by 9 bases; junction bases not matched to a gene: 15. The length of the CDR3 is 15 residues. CDR1 and CDR2 from the germline V gene are KGHSH and LQKENI. The CDR3 is CASSEFGTGYAGQYF. For the CDR3, the DNA is TGTGCCAGCTCTGAGTTCGGGACAGGGTACGCGGGGCAGTACTTC.

The J gene is TRBJ2-5, the V gene TRBV7-2, with 12 bases identical to TRBD2. Germline CDR1 SGHTA, CDR2 FQGNSA. This CDR3 comprises 16 residues. After removal of 4 bases from V and 1 base from J, the junction contained 4 bases not matched to a gene. The CDR3 nucleotides are TGTGCCAGCAGCTGGGGACTAGCGGGCCTCCAAGAGACCCAGTACTTC. Amino acids: CASSWGLAGLQETQYF.

The chain links TRBV7-9 to TRBJ2-7; the match to TRBD2 covers 8 bases. Per germline, CDR1 SEHNR and CDR2 FQNEAQ (reference sequence). The CDR3 length is 14 residues. V lost 4 bases and J lost 4; bases outside the gene matches: 6. The chain's CDR3 is CASSSPSGHYEQYF. The CDR3, as DNA: TGTGCCAGCAGCTCGCCTAGCGGGCATTACGAGCAGTACTTC.

The chain employs TRBV7-8 and TRBJ2-7, with a possible D match to TRBD2 (5 bases). The germline CDR1 and CDR2 sequences are SGHVS and FQNEAQ. The CDR3 contains 13 residues. The V end was cut by 5 bases, the J end by 3 bases, with 11 bases between. The CDR3 protein is CASSRTQDYEQYF. The CDR3 DNA sequence: TGTGCCAGCAGCCGGACTCAGGACTACGAGCAGTACTTC. Complete variable domain (other parts from reference TRBV7-8 and TRBJ2-7): GAGVSQSPRYKVAKRGQDVALRCDPISGHVSLFWYQQALGQGPEFLTYFQNEAQLDKSGLPSDRFFAERPEGSVSTLKIQRTQQEDSAVYLCASSRTQDYEQYFGPGTRLTVT.

CDR3 nucleotide sequence: TGTGCCAGCAGCGTAGCCCCCGGGGAAAAACTGTTTTTT. Translated: CASSVAPGEKLFF. V is TRBV9 and J is TRBJ1-4, with D hard to call. CDR3 length: 13 amino acids. V lost 0 bases to trimming and J lost 8 bases, with 8 bases between them. Germline CDR1 and CDR2: SGDLS and YYNGEE.

The rearrangement links TRBV6-6 to TRBJ2-5; D unresolved. Trimming cost V 5 bases and J 5 bases, with 12 bases left between them. The CDR3 loop spans 13 amino acids. CDR1 and CDR2 from the germline V gene are MNHNY and SVGAGI (reference sequence). The CDR3 loop is CASSHTPGETQYF. The DNA for the CDR3 is TGTGCCAGCAGTCACACCCCCGGGGAGACCCAGTACTTC.

The CDR3 DNA reads TGTGCCAGCGGATTGCAGCCCGCGGGACAGGGCTATGGCTACACCTTC. Its protein is CASGLQPAGQGYGYTF. The chain is built from TRBV7-6 and TRBJ1-2; 9 nucleotides line up with TRBD1. V lost 8 bases to trimming and J lost 4 bases; unmatched junction nucleotides: 14. The CDR3 is 16 residues long. Germline V gene lookup returns CDR1 SGHVS and CDR2 FNYEAQ.

V is TRBV10-3 and J is TRBJ2-7; D ambiguous. The CDR3 loop spans 14 amino acids. The V gene's germline CDR1 is ENHRY and CDR2 SYGVKD. The V end lost 0 bases, the J end lost 2 bases, and 8 bases lay between the germline ends. CDR3 in DNA: TGTGCCATCAGTGAGTCGCACCGAACCTACGAGCAGTACTTC. Its translation is CAISESHRTYEQYF.

The chain employs TRBV7-2 and TRBJ2-1; D is perhaps TRBD1 or TRBD2 (5 bases each). Germline CDR1 SGHTA, CDR2 FQGNSA. The CDR3 consists of 15 residues. Trimming pared 0 bases from V and 7 bases from J, leaving 13 bases between. The CDR3 DNA sequence: TGTGCCAGCAGCTTAGCGGGGGAGACAAATAATGAGCAGTTCTTC. Translation: CASSLAGETNNEQFF.

This clone counts as medium-sized. The V call is TRBV27, the J call TRBJ1-1; 7 nucleotides align to TRBD1. Germline V gene lookup returns CDR1 MNHEY and CDR2 SMNVEV (reference sequence). V trimming: 5 bases; J trimming: 4 bases; junction bases outside the gene matches: 7. This CDR3 has 14 amino acids. The CDR3 DNA is TGTGCCAGCAGTCCGGTAACAGGGGCCACTGAAGCTTTCTTT. The encoded protein is CASSPVTGATEAFF.

This clone was detected once. V is TRBV4-1 and J is TRBJ1-1; a weak D match, TRBD1 (6 bases). CDR3 length: 15 amino acids. Germline lookup yields CDR1 MGHRA and CDR2 YSYEKL. V was cut by 2 bases and J by 0 bases, with 10 bases left in between. CDR3 amino acids: CASSQRGGMNTEAFF. In nucleotides, the CDR3 is TGCGCCAGCAGCCAAAGGGGGGGGATGAACACTGAAGCTTTCTTT.

The chain recombines TRBV28 with TRBJ2-7; 11 nucleotides agree with TRBD2. V trimming: 6 bases; J trimming: 2 bases; junction bases outside the gene matches: 3. There are 14 residues in the CDR3. The V gene's germline CDR1 is MDHEN and CDR2 SYDVKM. DNA of the CDR3: TGTGCCAGCAGCCTAGCGGGAGGTGCCTACGAGCAGTACTTC. As protein: CASSLAGGAYEQYF.

In this sample, this clone turned up a few times. The rearrangement links TRBV28 to TRBJ1-2; D might be TRBD1 (5 bases). Germline CDR1 is MDHEN and CDR2 is SYDVKM. V gave up 2 bases and J gave up 4 bases, with 14 bases separating them. This CDR3 contains 15 residues. The CDR3 DNA sequence: TGTGCCAGCAGTTTACTGGGAATCGGGGGCTATGGCTACACCTTC. Translation gives CASSLLGIGGYGYTF.

The J gene is TRBJ1-1, the V gene TRBV18; 10 bases are a match to TRBD1. Trimming at V came to 3 bases and at J to 5 bases, leaving 6 bases not matched to a gene. CDR3 length: 15 amino acids. The germline V gene encodes CDR1 KGHSH and CDR2 LQKENI. DNA of the CDR3: TGTGCCAGCTCACCTCCCCGGGACAGGGGTACTGAAGCTTTCTTT. It is translated as CASSPPRDRGTEAFF.